This T cell receptor beta chain emerged from a study of Tregs in tolerant kidney transplant recipients. CD4+CD25+CD127- Tregs, CD4+CD25- non-Tregs, CD4 and CD8 cells were sorted. Regulatory T cells were sorted from thawed PBMCs rested overnight at 37°C with 200 to 250 IU/ml IL-2. V shed 4 bases and J 3 bases; nucleotides not matched to a gene: 12. The CDR3 spans 16 residues. In germline, CDR1 is SGHRS, CDR2 YFSETQ. Study-wide results and limits: Validation in larger populations is needed because few patients were studied. Biological reproducibility was not directly addressed in this study.

This clone has a single count. Its antigen remains unknown. Using immunoSEQ multiplex PCR, the repertoire was profiled, and TCRdb retains in-frame clones only, with some absent. This sample has 55,000 to 70,000 clones, with over 75% found just once. V is TRBV5-1 and J is TRBJ2-7, with 8 bases matching TRBD1. This TCR derives from a human donor who received a combined kidney and bone marrow transplant. The source was Tregs from blood, collected before the transplant. The CDR3 region is CASSDPRDRNYYEQYF. The CDR3 nucleotides are TGCGCCAGCAGCGACCCCCGGGACAGGAATTACTACGAGCAGTACTTC.